A single sample is the source of the 15 T cell receptor beta chains below, sequenced in a study of blood T cell repertoires in COVID-19. TCRdb's copy holds only in-frame clones and misses some; the assay was immunoSEQ multiplex PCR. The sample shows 200,000 to 250,000 clones, 82% of them seen only once. The sequenced sample consisted of peripheral blood. These receptors all come from a woman in her 70s with COVID-19, enrolled during active disease.

The chain uses TRBV27 and TRBJ2-7; TRBD1 matches at 8 bases. The germline V gene encodes CDR1 MNHEY and CDR2 SMNVEV (reference sequence). The CDR3 has 15 amino acids. V lost 3 bases to trimming and J lost 2 bases; unmatched junction nucleotides: 6. The CDR3 loop reads CASSLTGANPYEQYF. For the CDR3, the DNA is TGTGCCAGCAGTTTGACAGGGGCGAACCCCTACGAGCAGTACTTC.

The chain employs TRBV5-8 and TRBJ1-2; the D gene is possibly TRBD1 (6 bases). The CDR3 consists of 14 residues. Trimming took off 0 bases at V and 4 bases at J, with 10 bases between the two ends. Germline V gene lookup returns CDR1 SGHTS and CDR2 YDEGEE. The CDR3 spells CASSLVGGVYGYTF. As DNA, the CDR3 is TGTGCCAGCAGCTTGGTAGGGGGAGTCTATGGCTACACCTTC.

The chain employs TRBV7-9 and TRBJ1-2; TRBD1 agrees at 10 bases. Germline loops: CDR1 SEHNR, CDR2 FQNEAQ (reference sequence). After removal of 5 bases from V and 2 bases from J, the junction contained 5 bases not matched to a gene. The CDR3 is 15 amino acids. The CDR3 loop is CASSARQGANYGYTF. CDR3 nucleotide sequence: TGTGCCAGCAGCGCAAGACAGGGGGCGAACTATGGCTACACCTTC.

This rearrangement joins TRBV7-6 to TRBJ1-2, with D possibly being TRBD1 (6 bases). The CDR3 covers 15 residues. Per germline, CDR1 SGHVS and CDR2 FNYEAQ. V was trimmed by 3 bases and J by 7 bases, leaving 18 bases between them. CDR3 DNA sequence: TGTGCCAGCAGCTTGCGGACAGAGGGGTACCTTGGCTACACCTTC. It encodes CASSLRTEGYLGYTF.

CDR3: CASSPVRPGEQYF. The CDR3 DNA follows: TGTGCCAGCTCACCAGTGCGGCCCGGCGAGCAGTACTTC. The chain is built from TRBV18 and TRBJ2-7; D call uncertain. This CDR3 comprises 13 residues. Germline V gene sequence: CDR1 KGHSH, CDR2 LQKENI. The V and J ends lost 2 bases and 6 bases respectively, with 11 bases between them.

This clone was seen at least ten times. The chain uses TRBV18 and TRBJ1-5, with D perhaps TRBD1 (6 bases). Deletions cut 5 bases from V and 3 bases from J, with 17 bases between. The germline V gene has CDR1 KGHSH and CDR2 LQKENI. The CDR3 is 16 residues long. The CDR3 DNA is TGTGCCAGCTCATCCCAGGGGCTCGCTACCAATCAGCCCCAGCATTTT. Translated, it gives CASSSQGLATNQPQHF.

The chain uses TRBV19 and TRBJ2-2; a weak D match, TRBD1 (6 bases). The length of the CDR3 is 13 residues. V lost 6 bases, J lost 4 bases, and 9 bases lay in between. Germline V gene data show CDR1 as LNHDA and CDR2 as SQIVND (reference sequence). DNA for the CDR3: TGTGCCAGTAGAGGGGGTCTCACCGGGGAGCTGTTTTTT. It yields the protein CASRGGLTGELFF.

The chain is built from TRBV5-1 and TRBJ2-7; D ambiguous. V was clipped by 4 bases and J by 3 bases, with 8 bases between them. The germline V gene encodes CDR1 SGHRS and CDR2 YFSETQ. The CDR3 spans 12 residues. For the CDR3, the DNA is TGCGCCAGCAGCCCCCCCGGCTACGAGCAGTACTTC. This gives the protein CASSPPGYEQYF.

The genes are TRBV7-3 and TRBJ1-2; 9 nucleotides align to TRBD1. Trimming took 5 bases from V and 3 from J; bases not matched to a gene: 7. CDR3 length: 15 amino acids. The germline gives CDR1 SGHTA, CDR2 FQGTGA. The CDR3 DNA follows: TGTGCCAGCAGCCCAACAGGGGGCGCACACTATGGCTACACCTTC. Its translation is CASSPTGGAHYGYTF.

The J gene is TRBJ1-5, the V gene TRBV27, with D hard to call. V lost 5 bases and J 0 bases, leaving 14 bases between the germline ends. Germline CDR1 and CDR2: MNHEY and SMNVEV (reference sequence). CDR3 length equals 16 residues. CDR3 in DNA: TGTGCCAGCAGTCTAGAGTACCGATATAGCAATCAGCCCCAGCATTTT. Its protein product is CASSLEYRYSNQPQHF.

The CDR3 DNA sequence: TGTGCCAGCAGCTGGCGTTGGGACAGGGGGAACGAGCAGTACTTC. Its translation is CASSWRWDRGNEQYF. The chain couples TRBV7-2 to TRBJ2-7; 11 bases line up with TRBD1. Germline CDR1 and CDR2: SGHTA and FQGNSA. The CDR3 extends over 15 amino acids. With 4 bases clipped from V and 5 bases from J, the junction kept 7 bases outside the gene matches.

The chain has TRBV7-2 and TRBJ2-1; D is undetermined. The CDR3 is made up of 15 amino acids. Trimming took off 2 bases at V and 5 bases at J, with 13 bases between the two ends. Germline lookup yields CDR1 SGHTA and CDR2 FQGNSA. In nucleotides, the CDR3 is TGTGCCAGCAGCTTACGCTATCTCCCGAACAATGAGCAGTTCTTC. Its translation is CASSLRYLPNNEQFF.

This clone was observed a few times. The chain couples TRBV28 to TRBJ1-5, with D possibly being TRBD1 (6 bases). Per the germline V gene, CDR1 is MDHEN and CDR2 is SYDVKM. The ends were cut back, 5 bases at V and 5 bases at J, with 19 bases in the middle. The CDR3 length is 16 residues. CDR3 in amino acids: CASSTPGQGIYQPQHF. The CDR3 region has the DNA TGTGCCAGCAGTACGCCGGGACAAGGGATATATCAGCCCCAGCATTTT.

This rearrangement joins TRBV28 to TRBJ1-2, with D unclear. In germline, CDR1 is MDHEN, CDR2 SYDVKM. Trimming stripped 4 bases from V and 4 bases from J, with 13 bases between. This CDR3 region has 14 residues. The CDR3 DNA reads as TGTGCCAGCAGTTCGGGTGCAGTCTTCTATGGCTACACCTTC. It encodes CASSSGAVFYGYTF.

J is TRBJ2-3 and V is TRBV14, with D possibly being TRBD1 (7 bases). The ends were cut back, 2 bases at V and 1 base at J, with 13 bases in the middle. The CDR3 totals 16 residues. Germline CDR1 reads SGHDN; CDR2 reads FVKESK. CDR3 protein: CASSQLRGDGTDTQYF. CDR3 bases: TGTGCCAGCAGCCAACTCAGGGGGGACGGCACAGATACGCAGTATTTT.